Detailed here is one TCR beta chain. Germline-derived CDR1 and CDR2 are KGHSH and LQKENI. Trimming cost V 3 bases and J 0 bases; bases outside gene matches: 14. The CDR3 has 22 amino acids. This entry comes from a study of shared T cell receptors in the human thymus. Clones were read by immunoSEQ multiplex PCR, and TCRdb kept only the in-frame ones, dropping some. The table has 500,000 to 850,000 clones, 87% seen once. The sample was also linked to a second study, of human thymus T cells. That work adds: Healthy Finnish infants undergoing corrective surgery for congenital heart defects were used as donors. As related research reported, thymic repertoires overlapped highly among unrelated individuals.

This receptor was obtained from a boy younger than two with a congenital heart defect. Sequencing input: thymocytes. J is TRBJ2-1 and V is TRBV18; TRBD2 matches 16 bases. Here the CDR3 reads CASSPTHPGLAGGRGSYNEQFF. In DNA, the CDR3 is TGTGCCAGCTCACCTACGCACCCGGGACTAGCGGGGGGGCGGGGCTCCTACAATGAGCAGTTCTTC.